This T cell receptor beta chain derives from a study of graft-versus-host responses after intestinal transplantation. Whole-study results and caveats: Declines in HvG clones occurring early post-transplant were associated with peak circulating GvH clone levels.

A word on this clone: Its antigen is unidentified.

Trimming removed 0 bases at V and 0 bases at J, with 4 bases between. CDR1 and CDR2 (germline): SGDLS, YYNGEE. The length of the CDR3 is 15 residues. Generated by immunoSEQ multiplex PCR, the TCRdb table keeps only in-frame clones and is missing some. This sample has about 71,000 clones, with around 90% found just once. The sequenced sample was unstimulated CD8+ T cells sorted from spleen or lymph node cells, obtained before intestinal transplant. The genes are TRBV9 and TRBJ1-6; D is undetermined. This receptor was identified in a human donor who received an intestinal transplant. The CDR3 DNA sequence: TGTGCCAGCAGCGTAGATAGCTCCTATAATTCACCCCTCCACTTT. Translated, it gives CASSVDSSYNSPLHF.